The clone carrying this T cell receptor beta chain was counted at least ten times. These data are taken from a study of low-dose radiotherapy and immunotherapy resistance in tumors. In the study overall: Per fraction, Cohort 1 was given 0.5 Gy every 2 weeks, for a total of 6.5 Gy.

This CDR3 comprises 15 residues. The germline CDR1 and CDR2 sequences are SGHRS and YFSETQ. V was clipped by 0 bases and J by 0 bases, with 9 bases between them. The sample's time point: after trial treatment. As for treatment: LDRT plus nivolumab, ipilimumab, low-dose cyclophosphamide and aspirin (RACIN trial). Donors were treated with nivolumab, ipilimumab, aspirin, and low-dose cyclophosphamide and radiotherapy. TRAV and TRBV primers primed cDNA for both TCRalpha and TCRbeta. TCR amplification involved about 20 PCR cycles with a constant-region primer and V-primer adapter. TCRdb fed the reads into MiXCR, producing one record per CDR3 protein. The table has approximately 91,000 distinct CDR3 sequences, more than 20% seen once.

This receptor was identified in a female donor with ovarian cancer. V is TRBV5-1 and J is TRBJ1-1, with D hard to call. The source material was PBMCs, sampled after low-dose radiotherapy plus immunotherapy. The CDR3, as DNA: TGCGCCAGCAGCTTGGCGGCAGGAATGAACACTGAAGCTTTCTTT. Its protein is CASSLAAGMNTEAFF.